The clone carrying this TCR beta chain was seen many times. Antigen unknown. The sample originates from a study of response to subunit inactivated influenza vaccine. Overall study findings and caveats: Researchers suggested that each seasonal influenza vaccination recruits few new T cells.

Trimming removed 4 bases from V and 7 bases from J, with 12 bases in between. The germline gives CDR1 SGHRS, CDR2 YFSETQ. CDR3 length: 13 amino acids. Each CDR3 protein is one row after TCRdb ran MiXCR on the RT-PCR reads. The repertoire holds over 450,000 distinct CDR3 sequences, 13% seen once, with roughly 14% in the top ten. The chain joins TRBV5-1 to TRBJ1-5; the D gene is possibly TRBD1 (6 bases). The source was PBMCs from blood, collected roughly 48 days after vaccination. This TCR was sampled from a man between 45 and 60 years old who received an inactivated influenza vaccine. The CDR3 bases are TGCGCCAGCAGCGCAGCAGGGGAACAGCCCCAGCATTTT. Encoded protein: CASSAAGEQPQHF. Combining the CDR3 with reference TRBV5-1 and TRBJ1-5 gives the whole variable domain KAGVTQTPRYLIKTRGQQVTLSCSPISGHRSVSWYQQTPGQGLQFLFEYFSETQRNKGNFPGRFSGRQFSNSRSEMNVSTLELGDSALYLCASSAAGEQPQHFGDGTRLSIL.